Detailed here is one TCR beta chain. The antigen is unknown. Other DNA sequences from this sample encode an identical CDR3 as well. Data came from immunoSEQ multiplex PCR; TCRdb stores just in-frame clones and leaves some out. Among approximately 2,200,000 clones listed, under 95% were seen once. CD45RO-negative, CCR7-selected cells formed the naive CD8 fraction, which excluded terminally differentiated effector memory CD45RA+ cells. These data belong to a study of shared clonotypes between healthy human individuals. About the study: Each donor's CD8 memory used one plate, CD8 naive two, each CD4 subset three.

General study findings and limits: Shared across a few donors were roughly 4.8% of the naive CD4 clonotypes.

Material: naive CD8+ T cells from PBMCs. This sequence was found in a man aged 18 to 30 in good health. Some clones in this sample may be carry-over from other donors' samples.

The DNA of the CDR3 is TGTGCCAGCAGCCAAGACGAGGGATCCAACAATGAGCAGTTCTTC. Protein sequence: CASSQDEGSNNEQFF. The rearrangement joins TRBV4-2 to TRBJ2-1, with D perhaps matching TRBD2 (5 bases). CDR1 is LGHNA and CDR2 is YNFKEQ in the germline V gene. V lost 0 bases and J 5 bases, leaving 11 bases between the germline ends. The CDR3 extends over 15 amino acids.